A selection of T cell receptor beta chains follows, all from one sample in a study of blood T cell repertoires in COVID-19. This table comes from immunoSEQ multiplex PCR, and its TCRdb copy is limited to in-frame clones, with some not included. The sample holds about 88,000 clones, roughly 88% seen once. The sample comprised peripheral blood. Receptors were obtained from a human donor in a cohort sampled during active COVID-19. Both conserved end residues are trimmed from each CDR3.

v_gene: TRBV28; CDR3aa: ASRDTGESQPQH
v_gene: TRBV30; CDR3aa: AWSVGNQPQH
v_gene: TRBV6-2/TRBV6-3; CDR3aa: ASSFSGKDEQY
v_gene: TRBV15; CDR3aa: ATSRGEAGNYEQY
v_gene: TRBV10-3; CDR3aa: AISGDREQY
v_gene: TRBV6-5; CDR3aa: ASSYLTGYEQY
v_gene: TRBV5-6; CDR3aa: ASSLLGTGGNEQF
v_gene: TRBV6-1; CDR3aa: ASSEVGTSGRETQY
v_gene: TRBV28; CDR3aa: ASSSPGQMNTEAF
v_gene: TRBV6-4; CDR3aa: ASSDSAVGGANTQY
v_gene: TRBV5-1; CDR3aa: ASSGDSYEQY
v_gene: TRBV6-5; CDR3aa: ASWTGRPNYGYT
v_gene: TRBV6-5; CDR3aa: ASRDTATNEKLF
v_gene: TRBV15; CDR3aa: ATSRDSRATDTQY
v_gene: TRBV23-1; CDR3aa: ASSQWGQGTDQPQH
v_gene: TRBV18; CDR3aa: ASSPKRTSGGTGVYNEQF
v_gene: TRBV10-3; CDR3aa: AISDLTSGTSTDTQY
v_gene: TRBV12-3/TRBV12-4; CDR3aa: ASSDREETQY
v_gene: TRBV19; CDR3aa: ASSTQGYEQY
v_gene: TRBV3-1/TRBV3-2; CDR3aa: ASSQVTGSSNQPQH
v_gene: TRBV19; CDR3aa: ASSDPGTGYGYT
v_gene: TRBV5-4; CDR3aa: ASSPQGARSQETQY
v_gene: TRBV6-5; CDR3aa: ASRVSRDTYEQY
v_gene: TRBV19; CDR3aa: ASSISQGTAGEQY
v_gene: TRBV5-1; CDR3aa: ASSMLAGGVSPSTDTQY
v_gene: TRBV2; CDR3aa: ASGPGSIGAQPQH
v_gene: TRBV4-1; CDR3aa: ASSQEKARQPQH
v_gene: TRBV2; CDR3aa: ASSDEAGYT
v_gene: TRBV15; CDR3aa: ATSRDRGSNQPQH
v_gene: TRBV28; CDR3aa: ASSSSGAHEQF
v_gene: TRBV10-3; CDR3aa: AISESGDRANTEAF
v_gene: TRBV28; CDR3aa: ASSFSGGLRETQY
v_gene: TRBV9; CDR3aa: ASSLGQGTYEQY
v_gene: TRBV5-6; CDR3aa: ASSRDRSYEQY
v_gene: TRBV6-4; CDR3aa: ASSDRAGGPDTQY
v_gene: TRBV10-3; CDR3aa: AISESGGGYGYT
v_gene: TRBV4-3; CDR3aa: ASSQDFSKLGQY
v_gene: TRBV29-1; CDR3aa: SVGQDTQGPQY
v_gene: TRBV5-1; CDR3aa: ASSSTGTQEQY
v_gene: TRBV12-5; CDR3aa: ASGPTPRDGYT
v_gene: TRBV3-1/TRBV3-2; CDR3aa: ASSQGLGDGYT
v_gene: TRBV5-1; CDR3aa: ASSFTGVFYEQY
v_gene: TRBV27; CDR3aa: ASSLAGAGGELF
v_gene: TRBV5-6; CDR3aa: ASSSWGLEAF
v_gene: TRBV7-9; CDR3aa: ASSLARTGSGNTIY
v_gene: TRBV7-2; CDR3aa: ASSLDLGALAKNIQY
v_gene: TRBV18; CDR3aa: ASAGTGGFHEQF
v_gene: TRBV28; CDR3aa: ASSSPGQGNGYT
v_gene: TRBV14; CDR3aa: ASSLVTGAGTDTQY
v_gene: TRBV27; CDR3aa: ASSLGPDYGYT
v_gene: TRBV6-5; CDR3aa: ASRAGRRETQY
v_gene: TRBV28; CDR3aa: ASRVAGAASHVNEQF
v_gene: TRBV28; CDR3aa: ASSRGPISYNEQF
v_gene: TRBV7-6; CDR3aa: ASSDAGTWDEQY
v_gene: TRBV5-1; CDR3aa: ASSPGGRKGDTQY